Described below is a single T cell receptor beta chain sequence and its context. This clone was counted a single time. Its antigen specificity is not known. Base qualities are not provided; no much larger clone lies one nucleotide away. The immunoSEQ Assay, a bias-controlled multiplex PCR, was used to amplify TCRbeta CDR3 regions from genomic DNA. The source study handled its data this way. Within the assay, amplification of reference gene primers was used to estimate how many nucleated cells each sample contained. To quantify the absolute abundance of each unique TCRbeta CDR3 rearrangement, sequence reads were collapsed and filtered. For each sample, productive Simpson clonality was calculated as the square root of Simpson's diversity index over productive rearrangements. TCRdb took this table from immuneACCESS and kept in-frame rearrangements with V and J called. Such tables lack part of the clones; where checked against another copy, unresolved V genes explain under half of the gap, and the rest is unexplained. V, J and clone size are taken as reported in that table, and D and trimming were inferred from the DNA itself. This sample has a few hundred thousand clones in its table, and roughly 85% of those were observed once. The ten largest make up about 5.1% of the sample.

This sample was taken from a study of blood T cell repertoires in COVID-19 (dated by TCRdb to 2019 to 2021). The study in broad terms: Samples from collaborators originated in the United States, Italy and Spain and spanned both the acute and convalescent phases of COVID-19. The prospective study material was composed of cDNA or gDNA derived from T cells, B-cell-depleted T cells, or PBMCs. Deeply sampled blood TCRbeta repertoires from subjects exposed to, actively infected with, or recovered from COVID-19 were included in the dataset. The repertoires were made available in a free public database intended to serve as a resource for research on the immune response to SARS-CoV-2. The samples were drawn from the first 160 participants of the ongoing ImmuneRACE study and from roughly 1,300 subjects provided by 6 global collaborators. Sample metadata almost always included a de-identified subject ID, COVID-19 status, age in years and sex. Where available, HLA class I and class II types were obtained from metadata supplied by the sample provider rather than from assay-based typing. General study outcomes and caveats: Clinical and demographic metadata were provided uncurated, with the amount varying by source and participant.

Each collaborating institution followed its own protocols to collect whole blood in K2EDTA tubes. For TCRbeta analysis, collaborators shipped samples as frozen whole blood, isolated PBMCs, or DNA extracted from either of those sample types. Per the germline V gene, MGHRA is the CDR1 and YSYEKL is the CDR2. CDR3 length: 15 amino acids, cysteine to phenylalanine. CDR3 DNA is the only sequence kept; it has 45 bases, read in frame from the first base. The V and J ends are trimmed by 4 bases and 0 bases, leaving 9 bases between them. This receptor was identified in a man in his fifties or sixties with active or convalescent COVID-19. Recombination joined TRBV4-1 with TRBJ1-4; the D segment cannot be called with confidence. The sequencing input was peripheral blood. The CDR3 corresponds to CASSPDLTTNEKLFF. The DNA sequence follows: TGCGCCAGCAGCCCAGACTTAACAACTAATGAAAAACTGTTTTTT.